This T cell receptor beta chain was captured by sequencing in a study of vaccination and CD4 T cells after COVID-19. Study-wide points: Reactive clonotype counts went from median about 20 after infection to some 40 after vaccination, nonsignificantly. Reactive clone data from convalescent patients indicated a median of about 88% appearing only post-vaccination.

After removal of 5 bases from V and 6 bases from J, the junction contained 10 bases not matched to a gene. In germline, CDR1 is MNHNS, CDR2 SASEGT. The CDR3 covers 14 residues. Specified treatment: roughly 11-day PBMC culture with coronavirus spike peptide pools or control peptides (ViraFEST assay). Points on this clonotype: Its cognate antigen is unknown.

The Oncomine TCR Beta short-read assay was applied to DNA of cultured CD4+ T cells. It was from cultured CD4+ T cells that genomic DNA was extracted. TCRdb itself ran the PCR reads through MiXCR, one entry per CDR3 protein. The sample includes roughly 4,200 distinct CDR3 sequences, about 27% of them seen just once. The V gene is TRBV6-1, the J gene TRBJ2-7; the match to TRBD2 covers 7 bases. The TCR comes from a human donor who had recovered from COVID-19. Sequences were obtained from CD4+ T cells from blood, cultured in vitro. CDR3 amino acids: CASSRGVTGGEQYF. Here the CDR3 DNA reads TGTGCCAGCAGTCGCGGGGTCACGGGGGGCGAGCAGTACTTC.